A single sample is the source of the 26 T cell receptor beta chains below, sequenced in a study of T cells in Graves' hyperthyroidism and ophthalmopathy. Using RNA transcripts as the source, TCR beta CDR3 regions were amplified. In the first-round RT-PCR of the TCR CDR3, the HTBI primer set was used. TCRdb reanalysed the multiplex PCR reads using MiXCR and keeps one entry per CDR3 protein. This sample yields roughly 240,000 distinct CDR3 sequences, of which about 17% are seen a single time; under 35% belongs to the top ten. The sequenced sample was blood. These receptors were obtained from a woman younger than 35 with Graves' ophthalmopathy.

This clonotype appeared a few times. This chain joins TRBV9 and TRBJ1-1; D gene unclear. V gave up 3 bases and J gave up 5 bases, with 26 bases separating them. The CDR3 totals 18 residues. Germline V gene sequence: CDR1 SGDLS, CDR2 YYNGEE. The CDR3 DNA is TGTGCCAGCAGCGCGATGGACCTGGGGAGAAGTGTGTGGACTGAAGCTTTCTTT. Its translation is CASSAMDLGRSVWTEAFF.

CDR3 coding DNA: TGTGCCAGCAGCTCCGAAGGGACAGGGGGAAGTCGGCAGCCCCAGCATTTT. This encodes CASSSEGTGGSRQPQHF. The gene calls are TRBV28 and TRBJ1-5; TRBD1 aligns across 11 bases. CDR1 is MDHEN, CDR2 SYDVKM, per germline. The junction had 14 bases not matched to a gene; V was cut back by 6 bases and J by 7 bases. The CDR3 sequence is 17 residues long. The whole variable domain, filled in from reference TRBV28 and TRBJ1-5, reads DVKVTQSSRYLVKRTGEKVFLECVQDMDHENMFWYRQDPGLGLRLIYFSYDVKMKEKGDIPEGYSVSREKKERFSLILESASTNQTSMYLCASSSEGTGGSRQPQHFGDGTRLSIL.

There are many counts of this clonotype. In DNA form, the CDR3 reads TGTGCCAGCAGTTTATTAGCGGGCCGTACAGATACGCAGTATTTT. Translation: CASSLLAGRTDTQYF. V usage is TRBV28 and J usage is TRBJ2-3; 7 nucleotides line up with TRBD2. The junction had 4 bases not matched to a gene; V was cut back by 1 base and J by 3 bases. Germline V CDR1 and CDR2: MDHEN, SYDVKM. This CDR3 contains 15 residues. Based on the CDR3 plus reference TRBV28 and TRBJ2-3, the full variable domain is DVKVTQSSRYLVKRTGEKVFLECVQDMDHENMFWYRQDPGLGLRLIYFSYDVKMKEKGDIPEGYSVSREKKERFSLILESASTNQTSMYLCASSLLAGRTDTQYFGPGTRLTVL.

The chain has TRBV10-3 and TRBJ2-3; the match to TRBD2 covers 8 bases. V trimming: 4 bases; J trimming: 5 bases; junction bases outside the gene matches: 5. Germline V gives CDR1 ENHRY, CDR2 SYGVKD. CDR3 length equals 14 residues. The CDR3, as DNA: TGTGCCATCAGTGTCCGGGGGGGTGGAGATACGCAGTATTTT. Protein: CAISVRGGGDTQYF.

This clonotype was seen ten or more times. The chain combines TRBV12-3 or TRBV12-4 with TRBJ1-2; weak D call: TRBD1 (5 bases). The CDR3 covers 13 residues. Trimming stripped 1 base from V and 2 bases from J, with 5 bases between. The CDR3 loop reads CASSLGGNYGYTF. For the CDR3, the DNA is TGTGCCAGCAGTTTAGGGGGGAACTATGGCTACACCTTC.

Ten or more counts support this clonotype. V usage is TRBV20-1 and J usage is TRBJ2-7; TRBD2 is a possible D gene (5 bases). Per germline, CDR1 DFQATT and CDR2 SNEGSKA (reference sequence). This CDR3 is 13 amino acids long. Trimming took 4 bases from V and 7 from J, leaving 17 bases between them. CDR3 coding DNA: TGCAGTGCTACCCGGACTGCTCATCCGGAGCAGTACTTC. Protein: CSATRTAHPEQYF.

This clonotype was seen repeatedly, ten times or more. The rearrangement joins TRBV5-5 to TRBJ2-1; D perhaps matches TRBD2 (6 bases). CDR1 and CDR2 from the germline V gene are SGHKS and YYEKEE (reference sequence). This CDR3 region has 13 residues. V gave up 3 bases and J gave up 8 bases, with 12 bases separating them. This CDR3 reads CASSSPSVDEQFF. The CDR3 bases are TGTGCCAGCAGCTCGCCTAGCGTAGATGAGCAGTTCTTC.

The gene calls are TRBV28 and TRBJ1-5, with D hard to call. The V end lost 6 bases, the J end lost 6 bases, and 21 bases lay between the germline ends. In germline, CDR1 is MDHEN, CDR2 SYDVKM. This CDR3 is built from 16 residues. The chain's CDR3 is CASSLPRADQLQPQHF. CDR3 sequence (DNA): TGTGCCAGCAGCCTTCCCAGAGCAGATCAGCTTCAGCCCCAGCATTTT. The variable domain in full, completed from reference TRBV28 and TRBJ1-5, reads DVKVTQSSRYLVKRTGEKVFLECVQDMDHENMFWYRQDPGLGLRLIYFSYDVKMKEKGDIPEGYSVSREKKERFSLILESASTNQTSMYLCASSLPRADQLQPQHFGDGTRLSIL.

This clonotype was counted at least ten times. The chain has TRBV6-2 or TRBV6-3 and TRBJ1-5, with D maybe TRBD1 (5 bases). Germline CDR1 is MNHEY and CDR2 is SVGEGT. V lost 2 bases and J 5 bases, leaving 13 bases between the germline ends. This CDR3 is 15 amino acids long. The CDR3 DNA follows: TGTGCCAGCAGTTACCTATACGGGGCCGATCAGCCCCAGCATTTT. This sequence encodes CASSYLYGADQPQHF.

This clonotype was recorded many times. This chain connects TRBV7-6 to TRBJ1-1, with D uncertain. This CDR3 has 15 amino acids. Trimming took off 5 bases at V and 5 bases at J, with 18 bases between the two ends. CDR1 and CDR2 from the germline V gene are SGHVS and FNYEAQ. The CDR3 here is CASSPKPDGSTEAFF. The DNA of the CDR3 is TGTGCCAGCAGCCCTAAACCGGACGGATCTACTGAAGCTTTCTTT.

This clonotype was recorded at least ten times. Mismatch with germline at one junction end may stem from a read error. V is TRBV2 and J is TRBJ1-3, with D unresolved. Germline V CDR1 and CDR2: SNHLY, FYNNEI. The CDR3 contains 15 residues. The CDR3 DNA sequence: TGTGCCACCAGTAGAGGACGGACCTCTGGAAACACCATATATTTT. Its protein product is CATSRGRTSGNTIYF.

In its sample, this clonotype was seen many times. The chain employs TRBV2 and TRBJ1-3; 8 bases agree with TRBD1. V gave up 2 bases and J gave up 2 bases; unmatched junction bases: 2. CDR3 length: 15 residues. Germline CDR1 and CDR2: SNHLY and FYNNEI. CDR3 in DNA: TGTGCCAGCAGTGAATACAGGGGGGCTGGAAACACCATATATTTT. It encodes CASSEYRGAGNTIYF.

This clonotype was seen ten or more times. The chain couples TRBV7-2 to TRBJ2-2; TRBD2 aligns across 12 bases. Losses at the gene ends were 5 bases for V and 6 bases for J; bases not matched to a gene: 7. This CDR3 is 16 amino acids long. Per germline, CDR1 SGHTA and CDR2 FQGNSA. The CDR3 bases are TGTGCCAGCAGCCCAGGACTAGCGGGAAGGTCCGGGGAGCTGTTTTTT. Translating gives CASSPGLAGRSGELFF.

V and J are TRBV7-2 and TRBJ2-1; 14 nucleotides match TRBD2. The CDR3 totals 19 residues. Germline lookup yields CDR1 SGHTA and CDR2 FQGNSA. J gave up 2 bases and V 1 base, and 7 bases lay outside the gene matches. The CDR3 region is CASSLGLGLAGAAYNEQFF. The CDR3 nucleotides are TGTGCCAGCAGCTTAGGGTTGGGACTAGCGGGAGCTGCCTACAATGAGCAGTTCTTC.

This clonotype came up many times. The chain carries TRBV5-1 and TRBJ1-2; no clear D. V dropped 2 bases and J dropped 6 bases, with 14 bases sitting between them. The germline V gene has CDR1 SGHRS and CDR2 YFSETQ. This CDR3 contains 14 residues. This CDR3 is CASSLTGFEDGYTF. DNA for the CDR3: TGCGCCAGCAGCTTAACTGGGTTTGAGGATGGCTACACCTTC.

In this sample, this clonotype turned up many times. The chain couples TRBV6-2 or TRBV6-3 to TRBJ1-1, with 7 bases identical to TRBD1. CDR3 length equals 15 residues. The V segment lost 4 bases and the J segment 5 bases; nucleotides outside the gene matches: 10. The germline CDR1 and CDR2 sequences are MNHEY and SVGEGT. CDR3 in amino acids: CASSWGRGRGTEAFF. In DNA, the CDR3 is TGTGCCAGCAGTTGGGGAAGGGGGCGTGGAACTGAAGCTTTCTTT.

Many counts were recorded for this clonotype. The CDR3 loop reads CSARFSGTGNTEAFF. The CDR3 DNA is TGCAGTGCTAGATTTTCCGGGACAGGGAACACTGAAGCTTTCTTT. The chain combines TRBV20-1 with TRBJ1-1; TRBD1 matches at 8 bases. This CDR3 contains 15 residues. From germline, CDR1 is DFQATT and CDR2 SNEGSKA (reference sequence). J lost 1 base, V lost 2 bases, and 6 bases had no gene match.

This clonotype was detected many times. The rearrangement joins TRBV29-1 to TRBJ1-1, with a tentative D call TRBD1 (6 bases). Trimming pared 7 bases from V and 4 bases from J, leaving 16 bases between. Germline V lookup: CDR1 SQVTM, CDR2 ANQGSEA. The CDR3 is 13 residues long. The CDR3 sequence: CSAHSGHSTEAFF. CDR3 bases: TGCAGCGCCCACTCGGGACACAGCACTGAAGCTTTCTTT.

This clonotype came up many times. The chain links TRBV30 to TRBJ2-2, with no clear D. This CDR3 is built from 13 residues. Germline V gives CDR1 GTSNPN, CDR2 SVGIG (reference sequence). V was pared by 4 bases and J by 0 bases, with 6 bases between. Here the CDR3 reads CAWNPSNTGELFF. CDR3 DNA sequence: TGTGCCTGGAACCCGTCGAACACCGGGGAGCTGTTTTTT.

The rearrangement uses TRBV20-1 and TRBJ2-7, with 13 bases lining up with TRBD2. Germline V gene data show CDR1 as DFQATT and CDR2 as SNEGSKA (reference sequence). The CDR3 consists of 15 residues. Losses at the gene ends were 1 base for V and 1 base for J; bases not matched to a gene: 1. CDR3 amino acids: CSARGTSGGSYEQYF. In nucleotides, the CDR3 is TGCAGTGCTAGAGGGACTAGCGGGGGATCCTACGAGCAGTACTTC.

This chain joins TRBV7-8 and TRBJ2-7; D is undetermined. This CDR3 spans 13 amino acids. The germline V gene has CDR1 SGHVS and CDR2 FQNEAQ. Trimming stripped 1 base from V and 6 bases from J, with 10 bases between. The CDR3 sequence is CASSLDLVAEQYF. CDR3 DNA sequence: TGTGCCAGCAGCTTAGATCTAGTGGCCGAGCAGTACTTC. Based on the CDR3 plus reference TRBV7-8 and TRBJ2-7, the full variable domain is GAGVSQSPRYKVAKRGQDVALRCDPISGHVSLFWYQQALGQGPEFLTYFQNEAQLDKSGLPSDRFFAERPEGSVSTLKIQRTQQEDSAVYLCASSLDLVAEQYFGPGTRLTVT.

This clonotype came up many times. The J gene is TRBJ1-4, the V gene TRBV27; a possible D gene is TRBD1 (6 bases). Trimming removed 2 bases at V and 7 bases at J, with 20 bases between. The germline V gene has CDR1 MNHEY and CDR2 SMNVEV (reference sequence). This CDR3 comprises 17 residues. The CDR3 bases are TGTGCCAGCAGTTTAAATCCGGACAGCGGCAGAGGTGAAAAACTGTTTTTT. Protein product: CASSLNPDSGRGEKLFF.

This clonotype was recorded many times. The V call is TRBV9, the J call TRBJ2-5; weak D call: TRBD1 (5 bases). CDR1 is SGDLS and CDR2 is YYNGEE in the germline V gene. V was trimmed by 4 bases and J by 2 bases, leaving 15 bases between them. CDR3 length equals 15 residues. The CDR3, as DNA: TGTGCCAGCAGCCAAAAGGACACGGCGCAAGAGACCCAGTACTTC. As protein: CASSQKDTAQETQYF.

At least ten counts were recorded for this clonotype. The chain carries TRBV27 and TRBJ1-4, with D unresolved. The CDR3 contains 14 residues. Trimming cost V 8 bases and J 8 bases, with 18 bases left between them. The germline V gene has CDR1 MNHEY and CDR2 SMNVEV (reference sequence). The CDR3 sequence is CASQNLGSGEKLFF. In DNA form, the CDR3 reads TGTGCCAGCCAGAATCTTGGTTCGGGGGAAAAACTGTTTTTT. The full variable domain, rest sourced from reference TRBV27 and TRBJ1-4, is EAQVTQNPRYLITVTGKKLTVTCSQNMNHEYMSWYRQDPGLGLRQIYYSMNVEVTDKGDVPEGYKVSRKEKRNFPLILESPSPNQTSLYFCASQNLGSGEKLFFGSGTQLSVL.

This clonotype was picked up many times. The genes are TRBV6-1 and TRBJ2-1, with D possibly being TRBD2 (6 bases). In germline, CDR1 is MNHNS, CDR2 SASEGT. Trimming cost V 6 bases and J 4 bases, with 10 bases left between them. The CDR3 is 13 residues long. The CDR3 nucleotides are TGTGCCAGCAGCGGGGAGGATTACAATGAGCAGTTCTTC. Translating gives CASSGEDYNEQFF.

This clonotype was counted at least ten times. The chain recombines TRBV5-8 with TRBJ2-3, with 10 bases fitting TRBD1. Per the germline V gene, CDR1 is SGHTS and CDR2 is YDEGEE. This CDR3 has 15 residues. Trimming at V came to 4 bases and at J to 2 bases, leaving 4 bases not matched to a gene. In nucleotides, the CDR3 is TGTGCCAGCAGCCGCGGACAGGGGGTCACAGATACGCAGTATTTT. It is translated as CASSRGQGVTDTQYF.